This is a list of T cell receptor beta chains from one sample in a study of blood T cell repertoires in COVID-19. Clones were read by immunoSEQ multiplex PCR, and TCRdb kept only the in-frame ones, dropping some. The sample contains about 180,000 clones, 84% of which appear only once. The material sequenced was peripheral blood. Receptors were obtained from a human donor in a cohort sampled during active COVID-19. The CDR3 runs from the conserved cysteine through the conserved F or W. A D gene is named only where the DNA matches it firmly. Rows may omit the clone size; those that give it use once, few, many or a size class.

D gene,clone size,J gene,V gene,CDR3 protein,CDR3 DNA
-,-,TRBJ1-1,TRBV7-9,CASSLVGATEAFF,TGTGCCAGCAGCTTAGTGGGGGCAACTGAAGCTTTCTTT
TRBD2,once,TRBJ2-3,TRBV14,CASSQDSSGSYNTQYF,TGTGCCAGCAGCCAAGATTCTAGCGGGAGCTACAATACGCAGTATTTT
TRBD2,-,TRBJ2-3,TRBV7-3,CASSQTGGFGDTQYF,TGTGCCAGCAGTCAAACCGGGGGGTTTGGAGATACGCAGTATTTT
-,few,TRBJ2-2,TRBV2,CASSAAFANTGELFF,TGTGCCAGCAGTGCAGCGTTCGCGAACACCGGGGAGCTGTTTTTT
TRBD1,-,TRBJ1-3,TRBV18,CASSPVSGTEDGNTIYF,TGTGCCAGCTCACCCGTGTCCGGGACAGAAGATGGAAACACCATATATTTT
TRBD2,-,TRBJ2-5,TRBV4-1,CASSQVEDSGGYQETQYF,TGCGCCAGCAGCCAAGTTGAGGATAGCGGGGGGTACCAAGAGACCCAGTACTTC
-,few,TRBJ1-2,TRBV1,CTSSRKGNYRGTGDYGYTF,TGCACCAGCAGCCGAAAGGGGAATTACAGGGGGACGGGTGACTATGGCTACACCTTC
-,-,TRBJ1-1,TRBV11-2,CASRPALRNTEAFF,TGTGCCAGCAGGCCCGCGTTGCGGAACACTGAAGCTTTCTTT
-,-,TRBJ1-2,TRBV6-5,CASSYSNSPLGYGYTF,TGTGCCAGCAGTTACTCGAATAGTCCTCTCGGCTATGGCTACACCTTC
-,-,TRBJ1-4,TRBV6-5,CASSYRSNEKLFF,TGTGCCAGCAGTTACCGTTCGAATGAAAAACTGTTTTTT
-,-,TRBJ1-1,TRBV19,CASRTEIYTEAFF,TGTGCCAGTAGAACAGAGATATACACTGAAGCTTTCTTT
TRBD1,-,TRBJ1-5,TRBV7-2,CASSLAHPREAGGLQPQHF,TGTGCCAGCAGCTTAGCGCACCCCCGGGAGGCAGGGGGCCTGCAGCCCCAGCATTTT
TRBD1,-,TRBJ2-2,TRBV14,CASSLSPGQGTSGELFF,TGTGCCAGCAGCCTTTCACCGGGACAGGGAACCTCCGGGGAGCTGTTTTTT
TRBD2,-,TRBJ2-1,TRBV11-2,CASSLSGGKNNEQFF,TGTGCCAGCAGCTTAAGCGGGGGGAAAAACAATGAGCAGTTCTTC
TRBD1,-,TRBJ1-1,TRBV2,CASSSDRGRAVYTEAFF,TGTGCCAGCAGCTCGGACAGGGGGCGCGCGGTGTACACTGAAGCTTTCTTT
TRBD1,once,TRBJ2-7,TRBV6-5,CASSSTGTGNYEQYF,TGTGCCAGCAGTTCGACCGGGACAGGGAACTACGAGCAGTACTTC